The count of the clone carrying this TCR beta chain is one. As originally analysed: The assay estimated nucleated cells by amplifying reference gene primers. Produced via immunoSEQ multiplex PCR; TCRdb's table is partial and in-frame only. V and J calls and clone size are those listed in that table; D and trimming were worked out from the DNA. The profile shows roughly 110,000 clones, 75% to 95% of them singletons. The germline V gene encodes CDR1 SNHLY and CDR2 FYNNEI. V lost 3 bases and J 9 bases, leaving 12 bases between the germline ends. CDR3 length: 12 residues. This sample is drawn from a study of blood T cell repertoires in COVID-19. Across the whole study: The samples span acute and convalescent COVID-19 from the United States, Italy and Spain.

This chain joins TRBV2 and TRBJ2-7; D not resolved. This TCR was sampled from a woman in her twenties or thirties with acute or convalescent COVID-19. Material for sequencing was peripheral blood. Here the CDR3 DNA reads TGTGCCAGCAGTGATAGAGCAGAGGTGCAGTACTTC. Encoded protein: CASSDRAEVQYF.